Listed here is a single T cell receptor (beta chain). Its matching antigen is unknown. Repertoires were generated with immunoSEQ multiplex PCR, while TCRdb's copy carries only in-frame clones and drops some. Among 5,500 to 7,500 clones listed, 60% to 75% were seen once. These data belong to a study of immune cell composition in non-small cell lung cancer. Whole-study findings and limits: Shared sequences between tumour-reactive and dominant in vivo clones were not proven. Adenocarcinomas with higher top tumour-associated clone frequency had more reactive TILs. Squamous lung tumours showed higher top 10 clone scores and clonality than adenocarcinomas.

Sequences were obtained from lung tumor tissue. This TCR derives from a human donor with non-small cell lung cancer.

The CDR3 loop is CASSLDSQVDEQFF. CDR3 nucleotide sequence: TGTGCCAGCAGCTTAGATAGCCAAGTCGATGAGCAGTTCTTC. V gene TRBV7-6 combines with J gene TRBJ2-1, with unresolved D. The CDR3 is 14 amino acids. V gave up 1 base and J gave up 8 bases, with 12 bases separating them. Germline CDR1 and CDR2: SGHVS and FNYEAQ.